This T cell receptor beta chain was captured in a study of blood T cell repertoires in COVID-19. Cohort allocation depended upon clinical history that participants reported. The protocol was immunoSEQ multiplex PCR, while the TCRdb copy is restricted to in-frame clones and leaves out a portion. The sample has more than 300,000 clones, more than 85% seen once. Germline values: CDR1 SGHDN, CDR2 FVKESK. The CDR3 consists of 14 residues. The V and J ends lost 5 bases and 6 bases respectively, with 11 bases between them. The sample comprised PBMCs or T cells enriched from blood (not recorded which). V usage is TRBV14 and J usage is TRBJ1-6; D may be TRBD1 (6 bases). The sequence derives from a woman aged 25 to 39 who had been exposed to COVID-19. The CDR3 DNA reads TGTGCCAGCAGCGCCTGGACAGCTAATTCACCCCTCCACTTT. It translates to CASSAWTANSPLHF.